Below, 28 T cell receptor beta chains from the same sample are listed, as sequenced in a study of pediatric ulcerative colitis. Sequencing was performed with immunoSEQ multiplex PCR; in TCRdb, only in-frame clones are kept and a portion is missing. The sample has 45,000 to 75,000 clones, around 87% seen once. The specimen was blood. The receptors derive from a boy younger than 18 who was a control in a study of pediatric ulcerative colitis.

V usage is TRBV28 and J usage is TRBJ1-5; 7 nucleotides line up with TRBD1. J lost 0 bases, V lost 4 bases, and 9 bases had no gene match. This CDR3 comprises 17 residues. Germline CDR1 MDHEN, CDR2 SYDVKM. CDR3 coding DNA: TGTGCCAGCAGTTCGGGGACAGATTGGTATAGCAATCAGCCCCAGCATTTT. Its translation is CASSSGTDWYSNQPQHF. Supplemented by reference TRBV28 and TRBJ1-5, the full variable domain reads DVKVTQSSRYLVKRTGEKVFLECVQDMDHENMFWYRQDPGLGLRLIYFSYDVKMKEKGDIPEGYSVSREKKERFSLILESASTNQTSMYLCASSSGTDWYSNQPQHFGDGTRLSIL.

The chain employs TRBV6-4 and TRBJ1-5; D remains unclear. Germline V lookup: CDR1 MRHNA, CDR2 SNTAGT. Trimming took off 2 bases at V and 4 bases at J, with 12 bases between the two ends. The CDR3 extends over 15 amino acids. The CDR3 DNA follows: TGTGCCAGCAGTGACAGGCGAGATCTTAATCAGCCCCAGCATTTT. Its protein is CASSDRRDLNQPQHF.

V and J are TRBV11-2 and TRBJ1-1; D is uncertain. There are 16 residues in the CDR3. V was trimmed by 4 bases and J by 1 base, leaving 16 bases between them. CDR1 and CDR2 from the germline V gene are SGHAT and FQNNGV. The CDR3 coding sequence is TGTGCCAGCAGCTCCGTACGGTCCAGGACGAACACTGAAGCTTTCTTT. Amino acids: CASSSVRSRTNTEAFF. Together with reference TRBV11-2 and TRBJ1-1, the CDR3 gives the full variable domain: EAGVAQSPRYKIIEKRQSVAFWCNPISGHATLYWYQQILGQGPKLLIQFQNNGVVDDSQLPKDRFSAERLKGVDSTLKIQPAKLEDSAVYLCASSSVRSRTNTEAFFGQGTRLTVV.

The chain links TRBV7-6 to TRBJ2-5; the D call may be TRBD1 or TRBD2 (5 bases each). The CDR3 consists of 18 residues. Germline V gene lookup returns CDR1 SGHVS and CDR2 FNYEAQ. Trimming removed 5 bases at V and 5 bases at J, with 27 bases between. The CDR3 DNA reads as TGTGCCAGCAGCCTAAGAGGGGCTAGTAGGACCCGCGGGGAGACCCAGTACTTC. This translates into CASSLRGASRTRGETQYF. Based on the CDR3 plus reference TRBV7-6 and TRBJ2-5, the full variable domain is GAGVSQSPRYKVTKRGQDVALRCDPISGHVSLYWYRQALGQGPEFLTYFNYEAQQDKSGLPNDRFSAERPEGSISTLTIQRTEQRDSAMYRCASSLRGASRTRGETQYFGPGTRLLVL.

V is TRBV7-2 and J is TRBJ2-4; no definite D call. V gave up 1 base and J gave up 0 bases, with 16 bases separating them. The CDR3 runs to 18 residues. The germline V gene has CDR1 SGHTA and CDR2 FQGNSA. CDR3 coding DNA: TGTGCCAGCAGCTTAGTTAGGTTTGGCAACCTAGCCAAAAACATTCAGTACTTC. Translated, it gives CASSLVRFGNLAKNIQYF.

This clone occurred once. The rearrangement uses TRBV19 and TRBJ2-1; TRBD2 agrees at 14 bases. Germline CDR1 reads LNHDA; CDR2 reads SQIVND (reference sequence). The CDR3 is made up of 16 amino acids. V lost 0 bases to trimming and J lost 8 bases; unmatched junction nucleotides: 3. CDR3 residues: CASSIEPGLAGDEQFF. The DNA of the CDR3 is TGTGCCAGTAGTATAGAGCCGGGACTAGCGGGAGATGAGCAGTTCTTC. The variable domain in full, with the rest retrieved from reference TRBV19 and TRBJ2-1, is DGGITQSPKYLFRKEGQNVTLSCEQNLNHDAMYWYRQDPGQGLRLIYYSQIVNDFQKGDIAEGYSVSREKKESFPLTVTSAQKNPTAFYLCASSIEPGLAGDEQFFGPGTRLTVL.

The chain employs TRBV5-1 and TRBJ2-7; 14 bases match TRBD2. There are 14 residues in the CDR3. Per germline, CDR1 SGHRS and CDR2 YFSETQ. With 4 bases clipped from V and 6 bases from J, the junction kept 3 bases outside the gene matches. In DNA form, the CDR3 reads TGCGCCAGCAGCACCGGACTAGCGGGAGGCGAGCAGTACTTC. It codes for CASSTGLAGGEQYF. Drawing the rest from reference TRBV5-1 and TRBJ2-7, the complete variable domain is KAGVTQTPRYLIKTRGQQVTLSCSPISGHRSVSWYQQTPGQGLQFLFEYFSETQRNKGNFPGRFSGRQFSNSRSEMNVSTLELGDSALYLCASSTGLAGGEQYFGPGTRLTVT.

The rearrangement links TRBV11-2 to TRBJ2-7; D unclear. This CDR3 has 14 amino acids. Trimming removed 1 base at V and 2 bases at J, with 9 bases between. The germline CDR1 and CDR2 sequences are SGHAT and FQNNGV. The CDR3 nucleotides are TGTGCCAGCAGCTTAGTCGTCAGAACCTACGAGCAGTACTTC. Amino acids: CASSLVVRTYEQYF.

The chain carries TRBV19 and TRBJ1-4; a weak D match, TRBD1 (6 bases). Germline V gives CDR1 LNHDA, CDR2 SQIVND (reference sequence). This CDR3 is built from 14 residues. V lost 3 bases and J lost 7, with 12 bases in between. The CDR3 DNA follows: TGTGCCAGTAGTATCCCCCTCAGGGGTGAAAAACTGTTTTTT. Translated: CASSIPLRGEKLFF.

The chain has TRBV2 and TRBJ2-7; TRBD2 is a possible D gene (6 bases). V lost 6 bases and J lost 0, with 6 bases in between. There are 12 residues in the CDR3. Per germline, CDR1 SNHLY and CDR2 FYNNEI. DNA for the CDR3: TGTGCCAGCAGGGAGGGCTCCTACGAGCAGTACTTC. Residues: CASREGSYEQYF. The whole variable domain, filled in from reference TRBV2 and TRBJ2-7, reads EPEVTQTPSHQVTQMGQEVILRCVPISNHLYFYWYRQILGQKVEFLVSFYNNEISEKSEIFDDQFSVERPDGSNFTLKIRSTKLEDSAMYFCASREGSYEQYFGPGTRLTVT.

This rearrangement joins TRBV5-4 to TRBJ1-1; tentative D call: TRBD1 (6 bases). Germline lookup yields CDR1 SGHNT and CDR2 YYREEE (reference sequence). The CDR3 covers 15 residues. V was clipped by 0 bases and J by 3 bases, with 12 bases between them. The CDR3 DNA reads TGTGCCAGCAGCTTGGCGGGGGGCGCTTACACTGAAGCTTTCTTT. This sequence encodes CASSLAGGAYTEAFF.

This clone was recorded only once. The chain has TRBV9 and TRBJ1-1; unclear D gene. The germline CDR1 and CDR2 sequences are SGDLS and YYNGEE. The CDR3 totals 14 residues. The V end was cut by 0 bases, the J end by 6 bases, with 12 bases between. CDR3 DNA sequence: TGTGCCAGCAGCGTAGCGGGAGGGAGCGCTGAAGCTTTCTTT. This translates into CASSVAGGSAEAFF. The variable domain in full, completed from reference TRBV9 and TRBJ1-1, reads DSGVTQTPKHLITATGQRVTLRCSPRSGDLSVYWYQQSLDQGLQFLIQYYNGEERAKGNILERFSAQQFPDLHSELNLSSLELGDSALYFCASSVAGGSAEAFFGQGTRLTVV.

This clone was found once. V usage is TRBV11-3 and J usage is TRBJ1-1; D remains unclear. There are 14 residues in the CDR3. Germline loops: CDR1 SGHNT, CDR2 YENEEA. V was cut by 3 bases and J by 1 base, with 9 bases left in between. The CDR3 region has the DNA TGTGCCAGCAGCTTGGTTCCCAGGAACACTGAAGCTTTCTTT. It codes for CASSLVPRNTEAFF.

CDR3 region: CASSLGGAAVYEQYF. Here the CDR3 DNA reads TGTGCCAGCAGCTTAGGGGGGGCAGCCGTATACGAGCAGTACTTC. The rearrangement joins TRBV7-3 to TRBJ2-7; perhaps TRBD2 as D (7 bases). Germline CDR1 is SGHTA and CDR2 is FQGTGA. This CDR3 is built from 15 residues. V was cut by 2 bases and J by 4 bases, with 15 bases left in between.

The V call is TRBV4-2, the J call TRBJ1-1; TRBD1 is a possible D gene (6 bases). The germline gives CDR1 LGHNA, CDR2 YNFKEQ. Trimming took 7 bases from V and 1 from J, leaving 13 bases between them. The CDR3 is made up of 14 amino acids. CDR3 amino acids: CASTTGQSNTEAFF. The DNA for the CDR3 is TGTGCCAGCACAACGGGACAATCGAACACTGAAGCTTTCTTT.

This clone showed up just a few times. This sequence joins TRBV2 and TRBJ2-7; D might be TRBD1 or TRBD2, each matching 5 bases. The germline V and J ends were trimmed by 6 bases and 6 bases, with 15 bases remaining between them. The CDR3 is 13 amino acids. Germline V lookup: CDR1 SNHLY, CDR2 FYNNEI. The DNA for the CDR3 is TGTGCCAGCAGCGGGACGGCCCGCAGCGAGCAGTACTTC. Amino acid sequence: CASSGTARSEQYF.

Here the CDR3 reads CASSVDSSYNEQFF. The CDR3 DNA is TGTGCCAGCAGTGTGGACAGCTCCTACAATGAGCAGTTCTTC. The genes are TRBV2 and TRBJ2-1; the D gene is possibly TRBD1 (6 bases). Trimming took off 4 bases at V and 0 bases at J, with 7 bases between the two ends. The CDR3 sequence is 14 residues long. Looked up from germline, CDR1 is SNHLY and CDR2 is FYNNEI.

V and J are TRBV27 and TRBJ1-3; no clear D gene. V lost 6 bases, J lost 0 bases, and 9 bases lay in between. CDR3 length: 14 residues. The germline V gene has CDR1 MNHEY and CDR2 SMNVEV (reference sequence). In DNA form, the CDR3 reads TGTGCCAGCAGGGCCCCGAGCTCTGGAAACACCATATATTTT. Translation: CASRAPSSGNTIYF.

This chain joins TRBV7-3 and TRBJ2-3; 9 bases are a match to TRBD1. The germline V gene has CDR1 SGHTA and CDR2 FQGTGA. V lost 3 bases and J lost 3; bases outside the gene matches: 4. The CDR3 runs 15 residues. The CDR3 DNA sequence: TGTGCCAGCAGCTTCGCGGGACAGGGTACAGATACGCAGTATTTT. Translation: CASSFAGQGTDTQYF.

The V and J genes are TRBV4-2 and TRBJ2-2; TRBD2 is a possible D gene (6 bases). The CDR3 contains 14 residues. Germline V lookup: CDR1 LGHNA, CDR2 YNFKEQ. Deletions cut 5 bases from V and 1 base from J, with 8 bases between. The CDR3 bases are TGTGCCAGCAGCTGGGACTGGAACACCGGGGAGCTGTTTTTT. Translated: CASSWDWNTGELFF.

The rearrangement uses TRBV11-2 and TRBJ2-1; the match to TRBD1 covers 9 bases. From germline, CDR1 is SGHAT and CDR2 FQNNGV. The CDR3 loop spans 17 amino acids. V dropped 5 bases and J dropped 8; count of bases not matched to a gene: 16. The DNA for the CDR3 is TGTGCCAGCAGCACCTCTACCTCGGGACAGGGAGGGGATGAGCAGTTCTTC. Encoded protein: CASSTSTSGQGGDEQFF.

CDR3: CASSFHPAKEQYF. The DNA for the CDR3 is TGTGCCAGCAGCTTTCATCCAGCCAAGGAGCAGTACTTC. J is TRBJ2-7 and V is TRBV7-8; D is unclear. Germline V gene data show CDR1 as SGHVS and CDR2 as FQNEAQ. V gave up 3 bases and J gave up 7 bases, with 13 bases separating them. The CDR3 length is 13 residues. Looking up the rest from reference TRBV7-8 and TRBJ2-7 gives the full variable domain: GAGVSQSPRYKVAKRGQDVALRCDPISGHVSLFWYQQALGQGPEFLTYFQNEAQLDKSGLPSDRFFAERPEGSVSTLKIQRTQQEDSAVYLCASSFHPAKEQYFGPGTRLTVT.

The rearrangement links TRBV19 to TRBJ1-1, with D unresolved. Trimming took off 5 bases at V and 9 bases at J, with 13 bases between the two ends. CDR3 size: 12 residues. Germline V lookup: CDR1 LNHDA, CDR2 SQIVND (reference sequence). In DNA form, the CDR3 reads TGTGCCAGTAGTCCAAGCCGCTCCCAAGCTTTCTTT. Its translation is CASSPSRSQAFF. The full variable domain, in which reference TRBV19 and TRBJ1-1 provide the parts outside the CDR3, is DGGITQSPKYLFRKEGQNVTLSCEQNLNHDAMYWYRQDPGQGLRLIYYSQIVNDFQKGDIAEGYSVSREKKESFPLTVTSAQKNPTAFYLCASSPSRSQAFFGQGTRLTVV.

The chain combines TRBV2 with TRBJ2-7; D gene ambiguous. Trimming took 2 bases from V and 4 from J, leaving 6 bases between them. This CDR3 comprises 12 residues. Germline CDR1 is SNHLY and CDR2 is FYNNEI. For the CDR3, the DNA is TGTGCCAGCAGTGAACAGGAATACGAGCAGTACTTC. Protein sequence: CASSEQEYEQYF.

The CDR3 here is CASSSYREGEQPQHF. The CDR3 DNA reads as TGTGCCAGCAGTTCATACAGGGAGGGGGAACAGCCCCAGCATTTT. This rearrangement joins TRBV28 to TRBJ1-5; D perhaps matches TRBD1 (6 bases). Trimming took off 4 bases at V and 7 bases at J, with 17 bases between the two ends. The CDR3 sequence is 15 residues long. Germline V gene sequence: CDR1 MDHEN, CDR2 SYDVKM.

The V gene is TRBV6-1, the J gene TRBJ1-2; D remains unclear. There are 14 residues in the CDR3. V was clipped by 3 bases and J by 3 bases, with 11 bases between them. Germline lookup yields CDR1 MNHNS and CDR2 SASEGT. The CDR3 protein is CASSEGSLYYGYTF. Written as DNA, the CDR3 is TGTGCCAGCAGTGAGGGGTCCCTTTACTATGGCTACACCTTC.

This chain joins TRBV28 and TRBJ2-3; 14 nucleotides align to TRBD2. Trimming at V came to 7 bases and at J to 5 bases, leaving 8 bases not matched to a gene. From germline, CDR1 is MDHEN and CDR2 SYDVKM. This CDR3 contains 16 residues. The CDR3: CASNRGLAGGIDTQYF. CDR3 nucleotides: TGTGCCAGCAATCGAGGACTAGCGGGAGGTATAGATACGCAGTATTTT.

The DNA of the CDR3 is TGTGCCTCCGTCGGAAGTTGGAACACTGAAGCTTTCTTT. Protein sequence: CASVGSWNTEAFF. The rearrangement uses TRBV19 and TRBJ1-1; no firm D call. Per the germline V gene, CDR1 is LNHDA and CDR2 is SQIVND (reference sequence). Deletions cut 11 bases from V and 1 base from J, with 14 bases between. There are 13 residues in the CDR3. The variable domain in full, with the rest retrieved from reference TRBV19 and TRBJ1-1, is DGGITQSPKYLFRKEGQNVTLSCEQNLNHDAMYWYRQDPGQGLRLIYYSQIVNDFQKGDIAEGYSVSREKKESFPLTVTSAQKNPTAFYLCASVGSWNTEAFFGQGTRLTVV.